The T cell receptor (beta chain) described here comes from a study of cytomegalovirus exposure and HLA in healthy donors. Study at large: Ancestry clustering placed 81% of around 400 genotyped donors in the Caucasian-associated cluster. Notes on the study in general: As a later analysis showed, a missense DCLRE1C variant was linked to trimming of TCR beta V- and J-genes. Prior analysis indicated that the majority of TCR beta V segments exhibited productivity approximately 87% or approximately 30% of the time. It was 160 or so TCR beta chains that were listed as cytomegalovirus-associated.

On this clone itself: Its antigen is as yet unknown.

The primer mix had 60 Vbeta and 13 Jbeta primers. Using immunoSEQ multiplex PCR, the repertoire was profiled, and TCRdb retains in-frame clones only, with some absent. The table lists about 43,000 clones, roughly 60% of them singletons. The CDR3 sequence is 16 residues long. V lost 5 bases, J lost 5 bases, and 9 bases stayed unmatched. Germline assignment: CDR1 SGHTA and CDR2 FQGNSA. This clonotype was obtained from a human donor in good health. The material sequenced was PBMCs. The chain uses TRBV7-2 and TRBJ1-4, with 9 bases identical to TRBD1. CDR3 bases: TGTGCCAGCAGCCGAGGGACAGGGAAGGGGAATGAAAAACTGTTTTTT. This encodes CASSRGTGKGNEKLFF. The variable domain in full, completed from reference TRBV7-2 and TRBJ1-4, reads GAGVSQSPSNKVTEKGKDVELRCDPISGHTALYWYRQSLGQGLEFLIYFQGNSAPDKSGLPSDRFSAERTGGSVSTLTIQRTQQEDSAVYLCASSRGTGKGNEKLFFGSGTQLSVL.